This is a list of T cell receptor beta chains from one sample in a study of cytomegalovirus exposure and HLA in healthy donors. Libraries were prepared by immunoSEQ multiplex PCR; TCRdb keeps only in-frame clonotypes and omits some of them. The profile shows about 90,000 clones, 67% of them singletons. Sequencing was performed on PBMCs. Receptor source: a young man in good health and CMV-seronegative. CDR3s include the opening cysteine and the closing phenylalanine or tryptophan. The D gene is left open where the match is weak. Size is omitted from some rows. Given values are once, few, many or a class for expanded clones.

abundance: few
v_gene: TRBV19
j_gene: TRBJ2-5
d_gene: NA
CDR3aa: CASSILGAGEETQYF
CDR3nt: TGTGCCAGTAGTATACTGGGGGCAGGCGAAGAGACCCAGTACTTC

abundance: NA
v_gene: TRBV18
j_gene: TRBJ1-1
d_gene: NA
CDR3aa: CASSGGASTEAFF
CDR3nt: TGTGCCAGCTCAGGGGGCGCGAGCACTGAAGCTTTCTTT

abundance: NA
v_gene: TRBV5-1
j_gene: TRBJ1-4
d_gene: NA
CDR3aa: CASSDTGPNEKLFF
CDR3nt: TGCGCCAGCAGCGACACAGGGCCCAATGAAAAACTGTTTTTT

abundance: NA
v_gene: TRBV5-1
j_gene: TRBJ1-1
d_gene: NA
CDR3aa: CASSGVLRNTEAFF
CDR3nt: TGCGCCAGTTCAGGGGTTTTGAGGAACACTGAAGCTTTCTTT

abundance: few
v_gene: TRBV5-1
j_gene: TRBJ2-7
d_gene: NA
CDR3aa: CASSLGRRDEQYF
CDR3nt: TGCGCCAGCAGCTTGGGTCGGAGGGACGAGCAGTACTTC

abundance: few
v_gene: TRBV4-1
j_gene: TRBJ1-1
d_gene: NA
CDR3aa: CASSQGGLGNTEAFF
CDR3nt: TGCGCCAGCAGCCAAGGAGGTCTTGGGAACACTGAAGCTTTCTTT

abundance: NA
v_gene: TRBV13
j_gene: TRBJ1-1
d_gene: TRBD1
CDR3aa: CASSLRYTGGAFF
CDR3nt: TGTGCCAGCAGCTTAAGATACACAGGGGGAGCTTTCTTT

abundance: NA
v_gene: TRBV27
j_gene: TRBJ2-3
d_gene: TRBD2
CDR3aa: CASSSTSSGRAEDTQYF
CDR3nt: TGTGCCAGCAGTTCTACCTCTAGCGGGAGGGCAGAAGATACGCAGTATTTT

abundance: NA
v_gene: TRBV13
j_gene: TRBJ1-1
d_gene: TRBD1
CDR3aa: CASSLEQGAGTEAFF
CDR3nt: TGTGCCAGCAGCTTAGAACAGGGGGCGGGAACTGAAGCTTTCTTT

abundance: NA
v_gene: TRBV30
j_gene: TRBJ1-1
d_gene: NA
CDR3aa: CAWSWGERSEAFF
CDR3nt: TGTGCCTGGAGTTGGGGAGAGCGCTCTGAAGCTTTCTTT

abundance: NA
v_gene: TRBV6-5
j_gene: TRBJ1-2
d_gene: TRBD1
CDR3aa: CASSPKTGNNYGYTF
CDR3nt: TGTGCCAGCAGTCCCAAGACAGGGAATAACTATGGCTACACCTTC

abundance: NA
v_gene: TRBV27
j_gene: TRBJ2-7
d_gene: NA
CDR3aa: CASSFLGSGLKRNEQYF
CDR3nt: TGTGCCAGCAGTTTCTTGGGTTCAGGACTGAAGAGAAACGAGCAGTACTTC

abundance: NA
v_gene: TRBV27
j_gene: TRBJ2-3
d_gene: NA
CDR3aa: CASSLGGVGDTQYF
CDR3nt: TGTGCCAGCAGTTTAGGAGGGGTGGGAGATACGCAGTATTTT

abundance: NA
v_gene: TRBV7-9
j_gene: TRBJ1-1
d_gene: NA
CDR3aa: CASSSNTEAFF
CDR3nt: TGTGCCAGCAGCTCTAACACTGAAGCTTTCTTT

abundance: NA
v_gene: TRBV25-1
j_gene: TRBJ2-7
d_gene: NA
CDR3aa: CASSEQKQGPYEQYF
CDR3nt: TGTGCCAGCAGTGAACAGAAACAGGGCCCCTACGAGCAGTACTTC

abundance: once
v_gene: TRBV29-1
j_gene: TRBJ1-2
d_gene: TRBD1
CDR3aa: CSVEDLQGDGEGYTF
CDR3nt: TGCAGCGTTGAAGATCTTCAGGGGGACGGGGAAGGCTACACCTTC

abundance: NA
v_gene: TRBV27
j_gene: TRBJ1-1
d_gene: NA
CDR3aa: CASSLTLLGETEAFF
CDR3nt: TGTGCCAGCAGTTTAACCCTGCTCGGGGAAACTGAAGCTTTCTTT

abundance: few
v_gene: TRBV4-3
j_gene: TRBJ2-1
d_gene: NA
CDR3aa: CASSQSRGNEQFF
CDR3nt: TGCGCCAGCAGCCAGAGTAGGGGCAATGAGCAGTTCTTC

abundance: NA
v_gene: TRBV7-2
j_gene: TRBJ2-1
d_gene: NA
CDR3aa: CASSLVGSSYNEQFF
CDR3nt: TGTGCCAGCAGCTTAGTAGGGAGCTCCTACAATGAGCAGTTCTTC

abundance: NA
v_gene: TRBV18
j_gene: TRBJ2-5
d_gene: NA
CDR3aa: CASSPPDSQKTQYF
CDR3nt: TGTGCCAGCTCACCTCCGGACAGCCAAAAGACCCAGTACTTC

abundance: NA
v_gene: TRBV27
j_gene: TRBJ1-1
d_gene: NA
CDR3aa: CASSSGAGSMNTEAFF
CDR3nt: TGTGCCAGCAGTTCAGGGGCAGGAAGCATGAACACTGAAGCTTTCTTT

abundance: NA
v_gene: TRBV27
j_gene: TRBJ2-7
d_gene: TRBD1
CDR3aa: CASSLTGTGAYEQYF
CDR3nt: TGTGCCAGCAGTTTAACCGGGACAGGGGCCTACGAGCAGTACTTC

abundance: NA
v_gene: TRBV29-1
j_gene: TRBJ2-7
d_gene: NA
CDR3aa: CSVEDATVEQYF
CDR3nt: TGCAGCGTTGAAGATGCGACAGTCGAGCAGTACTTC

abundance: NA
v_gene: TRBV5-1
j_gene: TRBJ2-2
d_gene: NA
CDR3aa: CASSLGTGATGELFF
CDR3nt: TGCGCCAGCAGCTTGGGTACGGGAGCCACCGGGGAGCTGTTTTTT

abundance: NA
v_gene: TRBV6-5
j_gene: TRBJ2-3
d_gene: TRBD2
CDR3aa: CASSYSPSGGVITQYF
CDR3nt: TGTGCCAGCAGTTACTCCCCGAGCGGGGGGGTAATTACGCAGTATTTT

abundance: NA
v_gene: TRBV28
j_gene: TRBJ1-4
d_gene: NA
CDR3aa: CASSSRGGVEKLFF
CDR3nt: TGTGCCAGCAGTTCACGGGGTGGGGTTGAAAAACTGTTTTTT

abundance: NA
v_gene: TRBV14
j_gene: TRBJ1-1
d_gene: NA
CDR3aa: CASSPLAGFRAEAFF
CDR3nt: TGTGCCAGCAGCCCCCTGGCTGGTTTCAGGGCTGAAGCTTTCTTT

abundance: NA
v_gene: TRBV6-1
j_gene: TRBJ2-7
d_gene: TRBD1
CDR3aa: CASSHPETGVYEQYF
CDR3nt: TGTGCCAGCAGCCACCCCGAGACAGGGGTCTACGAGCAGTACTTC

abundance: few
v_gene: TRBV10-3
j_gene: TRBJ1-1
d_gene: NA
CDR3aa: CAISEGPGGKSEAFF
CDR3nt: TGTGCCATCAGTGAGGGGCCGGGGGGCAAGTCTGAAGCTTTCTTT

abundance: NA
v_gene: TRBV6-5
j_gene: TRBJ1-2
d_gene: NA
CDR3aa: CASSYAPLPGDYGYTF
CDR3nt: TGTGCCAGCAGTTACGCACCCCTCCCCGGGGACTATGGCTACACCTTC

abundance: NA
v_gene: TRBV2
j_gene: TRBJ1-1
d_gene: NA
CDR3aa: CASSGGRMHTEAFF
CDR3nt: TGTGCCAGCTCGGGGGGGAGGATGCACACTGAAGCTTTCTTT